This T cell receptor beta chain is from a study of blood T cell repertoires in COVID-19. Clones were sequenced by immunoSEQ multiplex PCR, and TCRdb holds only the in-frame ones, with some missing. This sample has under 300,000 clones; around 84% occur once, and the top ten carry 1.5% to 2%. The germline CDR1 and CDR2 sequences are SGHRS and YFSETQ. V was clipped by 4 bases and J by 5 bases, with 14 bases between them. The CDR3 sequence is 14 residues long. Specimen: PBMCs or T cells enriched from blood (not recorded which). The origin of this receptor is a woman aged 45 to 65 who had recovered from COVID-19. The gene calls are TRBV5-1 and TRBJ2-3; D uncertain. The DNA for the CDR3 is TGCGCCAGCAGCACTGGTGGTTGGAGAGATACGCAGTATTTT. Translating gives CASSTGGWRDTQYF.